The source of this T cell receptor (beta chain) is a study of T cells in tumors after PD-1 blockade. Overall study context: Excluded were patients with checkpoint blockade, immunosuppressants, or radiotherapy or other anti-cancer therapy within 4 weeks. Peripheral blood samples averaged around 38,000 unique clonotypes and 113,528 templates. Treatment was either pembrolizumab 200 mg every 3 weeks or cemiplimab 350 mg every 2 weeks.

This CDR3 region has 14 residues. V was trimmed by 1 base and J by 4 bases, leaving 13 bases between them. Per germline, CDR1 GTSNPN and CDR2 SVGIG (reference sequence). Assay used: immunoSEQ multiplex PCR; TCRdb lists only in-frame clones, some missing. This table holds about 25,000 clones, roughly 80% found once. Genomic DNA template from tumor biopsies or peripheral blood, 616 ng to 6,004 ng input. This TCR was recovered from a human donor with basal cell carcinoma. Sequenced material: PBMCs, taken after anti-PD-1 treatment. The rearrangement uses TRBV30 and TRBJ1-1; TRBD1 is a possible D gene (5 bases). The CDR3 reads CAWSGGNSGTEAFF. Here the CDR3 DNA reads TGTGCCTGGAGTGGGGGGAACTCGGGCACTGAAGCTTTCTTT.